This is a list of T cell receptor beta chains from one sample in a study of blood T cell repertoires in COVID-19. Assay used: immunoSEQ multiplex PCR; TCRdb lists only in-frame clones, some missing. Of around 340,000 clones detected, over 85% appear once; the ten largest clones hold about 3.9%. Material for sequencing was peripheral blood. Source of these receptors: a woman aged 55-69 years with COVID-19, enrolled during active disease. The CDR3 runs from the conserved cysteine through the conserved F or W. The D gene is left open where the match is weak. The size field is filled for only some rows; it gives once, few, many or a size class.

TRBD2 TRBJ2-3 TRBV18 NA TGTGCCAGCTCACCTCCGACTAGCCCGGCAGATACGCAGTATTTT CASSPPTSPADTQYF
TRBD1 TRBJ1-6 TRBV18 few TGTGCCAGCTCACTGGACAGGACGAGCTCCTATAATTCACCCCTCCACTTT CASSLDRTSSYNSPLHF
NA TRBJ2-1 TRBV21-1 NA TGTGCCAGCAGCTTTAGCGGGGGGCGACAAAGCAGCTCCTACAATGAGCAGTTCTTC CASSFSGGRQSSSYNEQFF
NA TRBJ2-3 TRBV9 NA TGTGCCAGCAGCCAATCGGGGGGCCTACTCACAGATACGCAGTATTTT CASSQSGGLLTDTQYF
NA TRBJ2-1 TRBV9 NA TGTGCCAGCAGCGTAACGACGACAAGCTCCTACAATGAGCAGTTCTTC CASSVTTTSSYNEQFF
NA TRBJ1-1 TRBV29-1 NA TGCAGCGTTGATAGGGGCACTGAAGCTTTCTTT CSVDRGTEAFF
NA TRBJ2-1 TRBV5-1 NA TGCGCCAGCAGCGGGACAAACCCCCCTATTTTGTTCTTC CASSGTNPPILFF
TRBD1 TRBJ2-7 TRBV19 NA TGTGCCAGTAGTTCCGGGACAGGGGGCCCGTACGAGCAGTACTTC CASSSGTGGPYEQYF
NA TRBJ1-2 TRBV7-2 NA TGTGCCAGCAGCCATCCTCCCGAGGGAGGCTACACCTTC CASSHPPEGGYTF
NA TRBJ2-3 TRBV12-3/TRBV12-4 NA TGTGCCAGCACCAAAGGGGGCACAGATACGCAGTATTTT CASTKGGTDTQYF
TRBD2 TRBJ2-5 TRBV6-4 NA TGTGCCAGCAGTGCGATAGCGGGGGGGCGAGAGACCCAGTACTTC CASSAIAGGRETQYF
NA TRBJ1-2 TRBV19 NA TGTGCCAGTAGTCGCCGGGACTATGGCTACACCTTC CASSRRDYGYTF
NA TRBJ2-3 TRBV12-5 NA TGTGCTAGTGGTTTGGTAGGGAGTAATGCCGATACGCAGTATTTT CASGLVGSNADTQYF
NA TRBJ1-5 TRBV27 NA TGTGCCAGCAGCCATCTGGCAGAACCCCAGCATTTT CASSHLAEPQHF
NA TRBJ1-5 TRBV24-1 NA TGTGCCACCAGTGTAGGAACAGTCGCTCAGCCCCAGCATTTT CATSVGTVAQPQHF
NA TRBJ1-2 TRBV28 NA TGTGCCAGCAGGGGCGGGACCTCATACGGCTACACCTTC CASRGGTSYGYTF
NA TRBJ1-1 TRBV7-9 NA TGTGCCAGCAGCTCTGGAGGGAGCAAAGCTTTCTTT CASSSGGSKAFF
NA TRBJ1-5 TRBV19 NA TGTGCCAGTAGTATAAGAGGGGGGGGTCAGCCCCAGCATTTT CASSIRGGGQPQHF
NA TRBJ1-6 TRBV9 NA TGTGCCAGCAGCCGCGACGGAGAAAATTCACCCCTCCACTTT CASSRDGENSPLHF
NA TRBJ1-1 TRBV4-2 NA TGTGCCAGCAGCCAAGATCTACGTAGCAGGAACACTGAAGCTTTCTTT CASSQDLRSRNTEAFF
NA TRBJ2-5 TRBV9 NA TGTGCCAGCAGCGTAACAGGGGGGGCAGTTCGAGAGACCCAGTACTTC CASSVTGGAVRETQYF
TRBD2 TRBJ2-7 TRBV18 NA TGTGCCAGCTCCTGGGAGGGGGAGCAGTACTTC CASSWEGEQYF
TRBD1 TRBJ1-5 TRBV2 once TGTGCCAGCAGGCTCCGGGACAGCCTCTATCAGCCCCAGCATTTT CASRLRDSLYQPQHF
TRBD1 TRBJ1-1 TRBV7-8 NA TGTGCCAGCAGCTCACCGGGACAGGGGAATACTGAAGCTTTCTTT CASSSPGQGNTEAFF
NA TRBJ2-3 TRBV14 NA TGTGCCAGCAGCCACCGCAGGTCGGAGGGTGATACGCAGTATTTT CASSHRRSEGDTQYF
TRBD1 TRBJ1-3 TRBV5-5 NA TGTGCCAGCAGCGCCGGACAGGGGCTCCGTGTTGGGGAGATATATTTT CASSAGQGLRVGEIYF
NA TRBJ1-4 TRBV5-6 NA TGTGCCAGCAGCTTGTTGCACGGGGCAACTAATGAAAAACTGTTTTTT CASSLLHGATNEKLFF
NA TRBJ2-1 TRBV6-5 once TGTGCCAGCACAAAACCGACAGGGAGGAATGAGCAGTTCTTC CASTKPTGRNEQFF
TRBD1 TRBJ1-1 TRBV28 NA TGTGCCAGCACCCCGACAGGGATTGTGAACACTGAAGCTTTCTTT CASTPTGIVNTEAFF
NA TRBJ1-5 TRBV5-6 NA TGTGCCAGCAGCTTGTGGGGGAGGGGGGTCAATCAGCCCCAGCATTTT CASSLWGRGVNQPQHF
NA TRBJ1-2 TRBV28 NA TGTGCCAGCAGTGGCTTTGCGGGCGGCGGATCTAACTATGGCTACACCTTC CASSGFAGGGSNYGYTF
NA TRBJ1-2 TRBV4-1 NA TGCGCCAGCAGCCAAGACCCCCCGGGGAATGGCTACACCTTC CASSQDPPGNGYTF
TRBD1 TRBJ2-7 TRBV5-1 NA TGCGCCAGCAGCTTAGTTAGCGGGACAGGGGGCTACGAGCAGTACTTC CASSLVSGTGGYEQYF
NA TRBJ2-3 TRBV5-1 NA TGCGCCAGCAGCTCCTACACAGATACGCAGTATTTT CASSSYTDTQYF
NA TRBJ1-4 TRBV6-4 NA TGTGCCAGCACAGGCGATGAAGGAGAAAAACTGTTTTTT CASTGDEGEKLFF
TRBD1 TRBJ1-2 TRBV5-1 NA TGCGCCAGCAGCATGACAGGGAACTATGGCTACACCTTC CASSMTGNYGYTF
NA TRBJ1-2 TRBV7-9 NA TGTGCCAGCAGCATAGGATGGGGTCGCCTAAGCGGTGGCTACACCTTC CASSIGWGRLSGGYTF
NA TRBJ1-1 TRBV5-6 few TGTGCCAGCAGCCCAAGGAGGGACACTGAAGCTTTCTTT CASSPRRDTEAFF
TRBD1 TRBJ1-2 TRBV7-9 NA TGTGCCAGCAGCTTAGGGCCCGGGACAGAGGACTACACCTTC CASSLGPGTEDYTF
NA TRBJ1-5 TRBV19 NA TGTGCCAGTAGTATAAACAATTTGGGGCAACCCCAGCATTTT CASSINNLGQPQHF
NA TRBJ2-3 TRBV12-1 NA TGTGCCAGCAGCTTTGGGTTTTGGGAGGCTATCACAGATACGCAGTATTTT CASSFGFWEAITDTQYF
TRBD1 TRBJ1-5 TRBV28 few TGTGCCAGCAGTCTGGGTCCGGGACAGGGATTTTTAGGCAATCAGCCCCAGCATTTT CASSLGPGQGFLGNQPQHF
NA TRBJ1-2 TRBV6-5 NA TGTGCCAGCAGTTTATTCGGGGACTATGGCTACACCTTC CASSLFGDYGYTF
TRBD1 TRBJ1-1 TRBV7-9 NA TGTGCCAGCAGGGCCGGGACAGGGAACACTGAAGCTTTCTTT CASRAGTGNTEAFF
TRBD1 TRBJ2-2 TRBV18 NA TGTGCCAGCTCACTGCAACCGGGACAGGGGATCGGGGAGCTGTTTTTT CASSLQPGQGIGELFF
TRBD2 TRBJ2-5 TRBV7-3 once TGTGCCAGCAGCAGGACTAGCGGAGAACAAGAGACCCAGTACTTC CASSRTSGEQETQYF
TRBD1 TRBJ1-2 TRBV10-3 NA TGTGCCATCAGTGGGACAGGGGGAAGCTATGGCTACACCTTC CAISGTGGSYGYTF
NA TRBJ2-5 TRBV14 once TGTGCCAGCAGCCTGCTAGGACAGCGGAAAAAAGAGACCCAGTACTTC CASSLLGQRKKETQYF
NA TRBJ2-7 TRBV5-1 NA TGCGCCAGCAGCCAGGGTTATTCGGACGAGCAGTACTTC CASSQGYSDEQYF
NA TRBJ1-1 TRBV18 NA TGTGCCAGCTCACCTCCTGTTAGACAGAGGACCACTGAAGCTTTCTTT CASSPPVRQRTTEAFF
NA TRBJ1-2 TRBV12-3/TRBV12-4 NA TGTGCCAGCACCTTGGGGCAGGGCAATGGCTACACCTTC CASTLGQGNGYTF
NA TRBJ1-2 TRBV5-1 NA TGCGCCAGCAGCCCCGAAGGGGGTAACTATGGCTACACCTTC CASSPEGGNYGYTF
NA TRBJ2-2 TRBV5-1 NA TGCGCCAGCAGCTTGTCCGCGAACACCGGGGAGCTGTTTTTT CASSLSANTGELFF
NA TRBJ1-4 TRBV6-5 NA TGTGCCAGCAGCCATAGGGGAGAAAAACTGTTTTTT CASSHRGEKLFF
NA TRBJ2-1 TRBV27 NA TGTGCCAGCAGTTTATTGAACAGCAATGAGCAGTTCTTC CASSLLNSNEQFF
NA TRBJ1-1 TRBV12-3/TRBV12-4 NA TGTGCCAGCAGTTTATCTCAGGGAGAAGCTTTCTTT CASSLSQGEAFF
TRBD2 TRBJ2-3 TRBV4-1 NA TGCGCCAGCAGCCTTAATCCAGCGGGGGGGAGCACAGATACGCAGTATTTT CASSLNPAGGSTDTQYF
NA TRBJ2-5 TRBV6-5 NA TGTGCCAGCAGTTACTCAGGGGGAATAACGGAGACCCAGTACTTC CASSYSGGITETQYF
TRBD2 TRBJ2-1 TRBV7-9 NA TGTGCCAGCAGCTTTGGCGGGAGTTACAATGAGCAGTTCTTC CASSFGGSYNEQFF
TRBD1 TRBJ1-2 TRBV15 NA TGTGCCACCAGCAGAGAGGACAGGGGGCTCTACACCTTC CATSREDRGLYTF